Below, one T cell receptor (beta chain) is given with its context. This sample was included in a study of CD8 T cells in ankylosing spondylitis. Library preparation for TCR beta used quantitative 5'-RACE with molecular barcodes. Via MiXCR, TCRdb re-called the 5' RACE reads, giving one row per CDR3 protein. Seen here are roughly 240,000 distinct CDR3 sequences, under 35% observed once, and the top ten hold around 4%. V shed 4 bases and J shed 1 base, with 20 bases lying between them. There are 17 residues in the CDR3. Germline V gives CDR1 SGHTS, CDR2 YDEGEE. This sequence was found in a male donor with ankylosing spondylitis or in good health (not recorded which). The specimen sequenced was blood, either unsorted or a sorted T cell fraction (not recorded which). V is TRBV5-8 and J is TRBJ2-5; no reliable D call. This chain's CDR3 is CASSATVTAWAQETQYF. CDR3 in DNA: TGTGCCAGCAGCGCGACCGTCACGGCCTGGGCCCAAGAGACCCAGTACTTC.